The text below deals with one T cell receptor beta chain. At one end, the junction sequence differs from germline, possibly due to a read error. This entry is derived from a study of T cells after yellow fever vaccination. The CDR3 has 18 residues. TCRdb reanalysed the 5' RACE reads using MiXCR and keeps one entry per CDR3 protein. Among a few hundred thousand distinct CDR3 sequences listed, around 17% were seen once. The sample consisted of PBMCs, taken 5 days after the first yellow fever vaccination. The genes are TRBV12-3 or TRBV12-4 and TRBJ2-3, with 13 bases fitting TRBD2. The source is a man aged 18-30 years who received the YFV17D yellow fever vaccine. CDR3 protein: CAISTGLAGEYSTDTQYF. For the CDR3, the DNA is TGTGCCATCAGTACTGGACTAGCGGGGGAGTATAGCACAGATACGCAGTATTTT.